The source of this T cell receptor (beta chain) is a study of regulatory T cells in long-lasting Graves disease. Time point: persistent/refractory GD, antithyroid drugs over 5 years with positive TRAb. Following extraction of RNA from PBMCs, that RNA was used to make the TCR library. Construction of TCR beta libraries relied on iRepertoire HTBI primers and on Arm-PCR targeting CDR3 regions. TCRdb reprocessed the multiplex PCR reads with MiXCR, giving one entry per CDR3 protein. The sample has about 460,000 distinct CDR3 sequences; 22% are singletons. Germline lookup yields CDR1 MNHGY and CDR2 SVAAGI. Losses at the gene ends were 3 bases for V and 0 bases for J; bases not matched to a gene: 3. This CDR3 region has 17 residues.

The clonotype was recovered from a female donor with Graves disease. V gene TRBV6-9 combines with J gene TRBJ2-4; 12 positions agree with TRBD2. The source was peripheral blood mononuclear cells (PBMCs), collected when the disease was refractory, from a patient treated with antithyroid drugs. CDR3 loop: CASSYPGLAGAKNIQYF. The CDR3 DNA is TGTGCCAGCAGTTACCCGGGACTAGCGGGAGCCAAAAACATTCAGTACTTC.